Below, one T cell receptor beta chain is given with its context. The antigen remains unidentified. The sample is drawn from a study of T cell responses to AZD1222 COVID-19 vaccine. Study results and caveats: Spike-specific TCR breadth and depth both grew after two AZD1222 doses.

This CDR3 has 14 residues. The assay was immunoSEQ multiplex PCR, and TCRdb's table has in-frame clones only and misses some. The table has fewer than 120,000 clones, around 85% seen once. The V call is TRBV21-1, the J call TRBJ2-1; the listed D gene, TRBD1, was not tested against the DNA. TRBV21-1 is a pseudogene locus. This clonotype was sampled from an adult in good health. The sequencing here drew on peripheral blood, taken on day 0 of AZD1222 vaccination. Here the CDR3 DNA reads TGTGCCAGCAGCGGACAGGGAGGATACAATGAGCAGTTCTTC. Translated: CASSGQGGYNEQFF.